Listed below are T cell receptor beta chains from one sample, sequenced in a study of human T cells and chemical hapten exposure. TCRdb processed the RACE reads anew with MiXCR; each CDR3 protein has one entry. The sample lists about 260,000 distinct CDR3 sequences, over 8% occurring once. The sample here was whole blood, taken in connection with sensitization to the hapten diphenylcyclopropenone (DPC). The receptors come from a woman between 35 and 50 years old with alopecia areata. Some clones in this sample may be carry-over from other donors' samples. CDR3s include the opening cysteine and the closing phenylalanine or tryptophan. The D gene is left open where the match is weak. The size of a clone is reported for some rows only, either as once, few or many, or as a class for expanded clones.

J gene: TRBJ2-7; clone size: many; D gene: TRBD1; V gene: TRBV20-1; CDR3 protein: CSASPPDRVTYEQYF; CDR3 DNA: TGCAGTGCTAGCCCCCCGGACAGGGTCACCTACGAGCAGTACTTC
J gene: TRBJ2-7; clone size: .; D gene: TRBD2; V gene: TRBV7-4; CDR3 protein: CASSLVKEFLAELSYEQYF; CDR3 DNA: TGTGCCAGCAGCTTAGTTAAGGAGTTCCTAGCGGAGCTCTCCTACGAGCAGTACTTC
J gene: TRBJ1-6; clone size: .; D gene: .; V gene: TRBV7-9; CDR3 protein: CASSLNDPNSPLHF; CDR3 DNA: TGTGCCAGCAGCTTAAACGATCCTAATTCACCCCTCCACTTT
J gene: TRBJ2-1; clone size: few; D gene: TRBD1; V gene: TRBV20-1; CDR3 protein: CSAATGGGYNEQFF; CDR3 DNA: TGCAGTGCCGCAACAGGGGGCGGCTACAATGAGCAGTTCTTC
J gene: TRBJ1-6; clone size: few; D gene: TRBD1; V gene: TRBV7-2; CDR3 protein: CASSTQGQSSYNSPLHF; CDR3 DNA: TGTGCCAGCAGCACGCAGGGACAGAGCTCCTATAATTCACCCCTCCACTTT
J gene: TRBJ1-4; clone size: few; D gene: TRBD1; V gene: TRBV4-2; CDR3 protein: CASSPRTGENEKLFF; CDR3 DNA: TGTGCCAGCAGCCCGCGGACAGGGGAGAATGAAAAACTGTTTTTT
J gene: TRBJ2-5; clone size: few; D gene: .; V gene: TRBV7-3; CDR3 protein: CASSLTYKETQYF; CDR3 DNA: TGTGCCAGCAGCTTAACGTATAAAGAGACCCAGTACTTC
J gene: TRBJ2-1; clone size: .; D gene: TRBD1; V gene: TRBV28; CDR3 protein: CASSPPQGVRNEQFF; CDR3 DNA: TGTGCCAGCAGCCCCCCCCAGGGGGTCCGCAATGAGCAGTTCTTC
J gene: TRBJ2-3; clone size: .; D gene: .; V gene: TRBV10-2; CDR3 protein: CASKMQDTQYF; CDR3 DNA: TGCGCCAGCAAAATGCAAGATACGCAGTATTTT
J gene: TRBJ2-3; clone size: .; D gene: TRBD2; V gene: TRBV5-1; CDR3 protein: CASSLRFLAGTSTDTQYF; CDR3 DNA: TGCGCCAGCAGCCTCCGTTTCCTAGCGGGAACTAGCACAGATACGCAGTATTTT
J gene: TRBJ2-1; clone size: many; D gene: .; V gene: TRBV12-3/TRBV12-4; CDR3 protein: CASSLTTGEQFF; CDR3 DNA: TGTGCCAGCAGTCTCACCACGGGTGAGCAGTTCTTC
J gene: TRBJ2-3; clone size: few; D gene: .; V gene: TRBV9; CDR3 protein: CASSPSRLTDTQYF; CDR3 DNA: TGTGCCAGCAGCCCGTCGCGTCTCACAGATACGCAGTATTTT
J gene: TRBJ2-2; clone size: few; D gene: .; V gene: TRBV2; CDR3 protein: CASNRQGNTGELFF; CDR3 DNA: TGTGCCAGCAACCGGCAGGGCAACACCGGGGAGCTGTTTTTT
J gene: TRBJ1-1; clone size: many; D gene: TRBD1; V gene: TRBV3-1; CDR3 protein: CASCGDRGKAFF; CDR3 DNA: TGTGCCAGCTGCGGGGACAGGGGTAAAGCTTTCTTT
J gene: TRBJ1-1; clone size: few; D gene: .; V gene: TRBV25-1; CDR3 protein: CASKGNTMNTEAFF; CDR3 DNA: TGTGCCAGCAAGGGAAACACTATGAACACTGAAGCTTTCTTT
J gene: TRBJ2-1; clone size: .; D gene: .; V gene: TRBV28; CDR3 protein: CASSFIRRRDIYNEQFF; CDR3 DNA: TGTGCCAGCAGTTTTATCAGGAGACGAGACATATACAATGAGCAGTTCTTC
J gene: TRBJ1-2; clone size: few; D gene: .; V gene: TRBV7-3; CDR3 protein: CASSPGPGSYGYTF; CDR3 DNA: TGTGCCAGCAGCCCTGGACCAGGATCTTATGGCTACACCTTC
J gene: TRBJ2-3; clone size: .; D gene: TRBD1; V gene: TRBV6-1; CDR3 protein: CASSAGTGATDTQYF; CDR3 DNA: TGTGCCAGCAGTGCCGGGACAGGAGCCACAGATACGCAGTATTTT
J gene: TRBJ2-3; clone size: .; D gene: .; V gene: TRBV7-2; CDR3 protein: CASSFQGHTTDTQYF; CDR3 DNA: TGTGCCAGCAGCTTCCAAGGACATACCACAGATACGCAGTATTTT
J gene: TRBJ1-2; clone size: .; D gene: .; V gene: TRBV24-1; CDR3 protein: CATSDFKGGYTF; CDR3 DNA: TGTGCCACCAGTGATTTTAAAGGAGGCTACACCTTC
J gene: TRBJ2-5; clone size: few; D gene: .; V gene: TRBV20-1; CDR3 protein: CSARIRLAGQETQYF; CDR3 DNA: TGCAGTGCTAGAATTAGGCTCGCAGGTCAAGAGACCCAGTACTTC
J gene: TRBJ1-5; clone size: .; D gene: .; V gene: TRBV2; CDR3 protein: CASKEDSSNQPQHF; CDR3 DNA: TGTGCCAGCAAGGAGGACAGTAGCAATCAGCCCCAGCATTTT
J gene: TRBJ1-5; clone size: few; D gene: .; V gene: TRBV9; CDR3 protein: CASSVGTTNQPQHF; CDR3 DNA: TGTGCCAGCAGCGTAGGAACAACGAATCAGCCCCAGCATTTT
J gene: TRBJ1-5; clone size: .; D gene: TRBD1; V gene: TRBV20-1; CDR3 protein: CSATKGAGGNQPQHF; CDR3 DNA: TGCAGTGCTACAAAGGGGGCAGGGGGCAATCAGCCCCAGCATTTT
J gene: TRBJ1-1; clone size: few; D gene: .; V gene: TRBV25-1; CDR3 protein: CASSARGSNTEAFF; CDR3 DNA: TGTGCCAGCAGTGCTAGGGGCAGTAACACTGAAGCTTTCTTT
J gene: TRBJ2-2; clone size: few; D gene: TRBD2; V gene: TRBV12-3/TRBV12-4; CDR3 protein: CANSLGGPGELFF; CDR3 DNA: TGTGCCAACAGCCTGGGAGGGCCCGGGGAGCTGTTTTTT
J gene: TRBJ2-3; clone size: .; D gene: TRBD2; V gene: TRBV6-4; CDR3 protein: CASSELAGASDTQYF; CDR3 DNA: TGTGCCAGCAGTGAACTAGCGGGAGCTTCAGATACGCAGTATTTT
J gene: TRBJ2-3; clone size: many; D gene: .; V gene: TRBV24-1; CDR3 protein: CATSVTTDTQYF; CDR3 DNA: TGTGCCACCAGTGTTACCACAGATACGCAGTATTTT
J gene: TRBJ2-1; clone size: few; D gene: .; V gene: TRBV20-1; CDR3 protein: CSASPVSSTSYNEQFF; CDR3 DNA: TGCAGTGCTAGTCCGGTCTCCTCTACCTCATACAATGAGCAGTTCTTC
J gene: TRBJ1-1; clone size: many; D gene: .; V gene: TRBV28; CDR3 protein: CASSLAGAEAFF; CDR3 DNA: TGTGCCAGCAGTTTGGCAGGGGCTGAAGCTTTCTTT
J gene: TRBJ2-2; clone size: .; D gene: .; V gene: TRBV4-3; CDR3 protein: CASCAGANTGELFF; CDR3 DNA: TGCGCCAGCTGCGCAGGGGCGAACACCGGGGAGCTGTTTTTT
J gene: TRBJ2-5; clone size: many; D gene: .; V gene: TRBV5-1; CDR3 protein: CASSVDTQETQYF; CDR3 DNA: TGCGCCAGCAGCGTCGACACTCAAGAGACCCAGTACTTC
J gene: TRBJ2-7; clone size: many; D gene: TRBD2; V gene: TRBV27; CDR3 protein: CASSSGTSGNVYEQYF; CDR3 DNA: TGTGCCAGCAGTTCCGGGACTAGCGGGAATGTATACGAGCAGTACTTC
J gene: TRBJ2-7; clone size: few; D gene: .; V gene: TRBV29-1; CDR3 protein: CSVAGAPGVHEQYF; CDR3 DNA: TGCAGCGTTGCCGGGGCACCCGGGGTCCACGAGCAGTACTTC
J gene: TRBJ2-7; clone size: many; D gene: TRBD1; V gene: TRBV24-1; CDR3 protein: CVTGLGDYEQYF; CDR3 DNA: TGTGTGACAGGGTTAGGGGACTACGAGCAGTACTTC
J gene: TRBJ1-1; clone size: .; D gene: .; V gene: TRBV6-1; CDR3 protein: CASSETGITEAFF; CDR3 DNA: TGTGCCAGCAGTGAGACAGGTATCACTGAAGCTTTCTTT
J gene: TRBJ2-7; clone size: .; D gene: .; V gene: TRBV9; CDR3 protein: CASSVEPSSGSPLNF; CDR3 DNA: TGTGCCAGCAGCGTAGAGCCTTCGTCGGGGTCCCCCTTGAACTTC
J gene: TRBJ2-1; clone size: .; D gene: .; V gene: TRBV28; CDR3 protein: CASSRMGTSNEQFF; CDR3 DNA: TGTGCCAGCAGCCGCATGGGGACTTCCAATGAGCAGTTCTTC
J gene: TRBJ1-4; clone size: few; D gene: .; V gene: TRBV7-9; CDR3 protein: CASSRSIHRESEKLFF; CDR3 DNA: TGTGCCAGCAGCCGATCGATCCACAGGGAGAGCGAAAAACTGTTTTTT
J gene: TRBJ2-5; clone size: few; D gene: .; V gene: TRBV4-2; CDR3 protein: CASSQVLATQETQYF; CDR3 DNA: TGTGCCAGCAGCCAAGTGCTAGCGACCCAAGAGACCCAGTACTTC
J gene: TRBJ2-1; clone size: .; D gene: TRBD2; V gene: TRBV7-2; CDR3 protein: CASSLRGSTPNGQFF; CDR3 DNA: TGTGCCAGCAGCTTACGCGGGAGTACCCCGAATGGGCAGTTCTTC
J gene: TRBJ2-1; clone size: few; D gene: .; V gene: TRBV20-1; CDR3 protein: CSASSPGIYNEQFF; CDR3 DNA: TGCAGTGCCTCATCACCGGGAATTTACAATGAGCAGTTCTTC
J gene: TRBJ1-2; clone size: many; D gene: .; V gene: TRBV9; CDR3 protein: CASSVAEPANYGYTF; CDR3 DNA: TGTGCCAGCAGCGTAGCTGAACCAGCCAACTATGGCTACACCTTC
J gene: TRBJ1-1; clone size: few; D gene: TRBD1; V gene: TRBV4-3; CDR3 protein: CASSQERQGNTEAFF; CDR3 DNA: TGCGCCAGCAGCCAAGAGCGACAGGGGAACACTGAAGCTTTCTTT
J gene: TRBJ2-2; clone size: few; D gene: .; V gene: TRBV29-1; CDR3 protein: CSVGQQNTGELFF; CDR3 DNA: TGCAGCGTTGGGCAGCAGAACACCGGGGAGCTGTTTTTT
J gene: TRBJ1-1; clone size: few; D gene: .; V gene: TRBV28; CDR3 protein: CATQGLNTEAFF; CDR3 DNA: TGTGCCACTCAGGGTTTGAACACTGAAGCTTTCTTT
J gene: TRBJ2-7; clone size: .; D gene: TRBD1; V gene: TRBV7-9; CDR3 protein: CASSPDRGSSYEQYF; CDR3 DNA: TGTGCCAGCAGCCCCGACAGGGGCAGCTCCTACGAGCAGTACTTC
J gene: TRBJ2-3; clone size: .; D gene: .; V gene: TRBV6-6; CDR3 protein: CASRWTENTQYF; CDR3 DNA: TGTGCCAGCAGGTGGACAGAAAATACGCAGTATTTT
J gene: TRBJ2-3; clone size: many; D gene: .; V gene: TRBV3-1; CDR3 protein: CASRRYRTADTQYF; CDR3 DNA: TGTGCCAGCCGACGATATCGGACAGCAGATACGCAGTATTTT
J gene: TRBJ2-4; clone size: many; D gene: .; V gene: TRBV7-9; CDR3 protein: CASSLQGILSIQYF; CDR3 DNA: TGTGCCAGCAGCTTACAGGGTATTTTGTCCATTCAGTACTTC
J gene: TRBJ2-7; clone size: few; D gene: TRBD2; V gene: TRBV7-8; CDR3 protein: CASSYFLAGAYEQYF; CDR3 DNA: TGTGCCAGCAGCTACTTCCTAGCGGGGGCCTACGAGCAGTACTTC
J gene: TRBJ1-5; clone size: many; D gene: .; V gene: TRBV29-1; CDR3 protein: CSVMGENQPQHF; CDR3 DNA: TGCAGCGTCATGGGTGAGAATCAGCCCCAGCATTTT
J gene: TRBJ2-5; clone size: few; D gene: TRBD2; V gene: TRBV20-1; CDR3 protein: CSARLAGDGGETQYF; CDR3 DNA: TGCAGTGCTAGGCTAGCGGGAGACGGGGGAGAGACCCAGTACTTC
J gene: TRBJ1-1; clone size: many; D gene: TRBD1; V gene: TRBV20-1; CDR3 protein: CSARGDRDTEAFF; CDR3 DNA: TGCAGTGCTAGAGGGGACAGGGATACTGAAGCTTTCTTT
J gene: TRBJ2-1; clone size: few; D gene: TRBD2; V gene: TRBV9; CDR3 protein: CASSVGGTSGRDEQFF; CDR3 DNA: TGTGCCAGCAGCGTAGGGGGGACTAGCGGGAGGGATGAGCAGTTCTTC
J gene: TRBJ2-5; clone size: .; D gene: TRBD2; V gene: TRBV7-9; CDR3 protein: CASSSTLAGQYF; CDR3 DNA: TGTGCCAGCAGCTCGACGTTAGCGGGGCAGTACTTC
J gene: TRBJ1-1; clone size: few; D gene: .; V gene: TRBV12-3/TRBV12-4; CDR3 protein: CASSLRAAAFF; CDR3 DNA: TGTGCCAGCAGTTTAAGGGCTGCAGCTTTCTTT
J gene: TRBJ2-1; clone size: few; D gene: .; V gene: TRBV24-1; CDR3 protein: CATSVAGTNEQFF; CDR3 DNA: TGTGCCACCAGTGTGGCAGGTACCAATGAGCAGTTCTTC
J gene: TRBJ2-7; clone size: few; D gene: .; V gene: TRBV27; CDR3 protein: CASSLTGLPLGEQYF; CDR3 DNA: TGTGCCAGCAGTTTAACAGGGTTGCCCTTGGGGGAGCAGTACTTC